Below, 12 T cell receptor beta chains from the same sample are listed, as sequenced in a study of human T cells and chemical hapten exposure. Via MiXCR, TCRdb re-called the RACE reads, giving one row per CDR3 protein. The data contain about 110,000 distinct CDR3 sequences, under 40% of them singletons. Time point of the sample: patch test 3, about 24 weeks after DPC sensitization. Described treatment: therapeutic diphenylcyclopropenone sensitization with weekly scalp DPC. Sequenced here: whole blood, sampled in connection with sensitization to the hapten diphenylcyclopropenone (DPC). These receptors were taken from a middle-aged man with alopecia areata. Some clones in this sample may be carry-over from other donors' samples.

This chain uses TRBV2 with TRBJ1-6, with D unclear. CDR3 size: 11 residues. Germline V gene lookup returns CDR1 SNHLY and CDR2 FYNNEI. V was clipped by 6 bases and J by 6 bases, with 3 bases between them. CDR3 in DNA: TGTGCCAGCAGGGGTAATTCACCCCTCCACTTT. It is translated as CASRGNSPLHF.

This clonotype was counted only a few times. The chain combines TRBV27 with TRBJ1-2, with unresolved D. Germline loops: CDR1 MNHEY, CDR2 SMNVEV (reference sequence). V was shortened by 10 bases and J by 8 bases, with 17 bases between the two germline ends. The CDR3 is 12 amino acids. The CDR3 reads CATSSYGVGYTF. CDR3 in DNA: TGTGCCACCAGCTCATACGGGGTAGGCTACACCTTC.

This clonotype was seen once. The rearrangement uses TRBV19 and TRBJ2-3; D is perhaps TRBD2 (5 bases). V lost 6 bases, J lost 5 bases, and 12 bases lay in between. This CDR3 has 13 residues. Germline CDR1 and CDR2: LNHDA and SQIVND (reference sequence). The CDR3 here is CASSEFGGDTQYF. CDR3 bases: TGTGCCAGTAGCGAATTCGGAGGAGATACGCAGTATTTT.

This clonotype was observed a handful of times. V usage is TRBV6-2 or TRBV6-3 and J usage is TRBJ2-1; TRBD2 aligns across 9 bases. CDR3 length: 15 residues. The germline V gene encodes CDR1 MNHEY and CDR2 SVGEGT. Unmatched junction bases numbered 5, after V lost 3 bases and J lost 5 bases. CDR3 region: CASSYLTSGHNEQFF. DNA of the CDR3: TGTGCCAGCAGTTATTTGACTAGCGGCCACAATGAGCAGTTCTTC.

In its sample, this clonotype was seen a few times. The V call is TRBV29-1, the J call TRBJ2-3; D uncertain. The germline CDR1 and CDR2 sequences are SQVTM and ANQGSEA. The CDR3 is 10 residues long. Trimming took off 7 bases at V and 3 bases at J, with 5 bases between the two ends. The CDR3 loop is CSARTDTQYF. The CDR3 DNA reads TGCAGCGCGAGAACAGATACGCAGTATTTT.

The rearrangement links TRBV7-2 to TRBJ2-1; 9 bases line up with TRBD2. CDR3 length equals 14 residues. Germline V CDR1 and CDR2: SGHTA, FQGNSA. The junction had 7 bases not matched to a gene; V was cut back by 4 bases and J by 9 bases. CDR3 bases: TGTGCCAGCAGCTCGGGACTAGCTCAGGGTGAGCAGTTCTTC. It yields the protein CASSSGLAQGEQFF. Variable domain in full (rest from reference TRBV7-2 and TRBJ2-1): GAGVSQSPSNKVTEKGKDVELRCDPISGHTALYWYRQSLGQGLEFLIYFQGNSAPDKSGLPSDRFSAERTGGSVSTLTIQRTQQEDSAVYLCASSSGLAQGEQFFGPGTRLTVL.

CDR3 coding DNA: TGTGCCAGCAGCCAAGCGCAGTTCCAAGAGACCCAGTACTTC. It translates to CASSQAQFQETQYF. The V and J genes are TRBV7-9 and TRBJ2-5, with D unclear. The CDR3 is 14 residues long. Germline V CDR1 and CDR2: SEHNR, FQNEAQ (reference sequence). The ends were cut back, 5 bases at V and 1 base at J, with 11 bases in the middle. Using reference TRBV7-9 and TRBJ2-5 for the parts outside the CDR3, the full variable domain is DTGVSQNPRHKITKRGQNVTFRCDPISEHNRLYWYRQTLGQGPEFLTYFQNEAQLEKSRLLSDRFSAERPKGSFSTLEIQRTEQGDSAMYLCASSQAQFQETQYFGPGTRLLVL.

This clonotype was seen only a few times. In nucleotides, the CDR3 is TGTGCCAGCAGCCTGGACACGTCCGTCTACGAGCAGTACTTC. It encodes CASSLDTSVYEQYF. The genes are TRBV13 and TRBJ2-7; TRBD1 is a possible D gene (5 bases). V lost 5 bases and J 3 bases, leaving 14 bases between the germline ends. The CDR3 spans 14 residues. The V gene's germline CDR1 is PRHDT and CDR2 FYEKMQ (reference sequence).

This clonotype was detected only a few times. The V call is TRBV2, the J call TRBJ1-6; 8 bases agree with TRBD1. The CDR3 contains 14 residues. The V segment lost 5 bases and the J segment 7 bases; nucleotides outside the gene matches: 4. Per germline, CDR1 SNHLY and CDR2 FYNNEI. The CDR3: CASSLGQANSPLHF. The CDR3 coding sequence is TGTGCCAGCAGTCTGGGACAGGCGAATTCACCCCTCCACTTT. The complete variable domain, with remaining parts taken from reference TRBV2 and TRBJ1-6, reads EPEVTQTPSHQVTQMGQEVILRCVPISNHLYFYWYRQILGQKVEFLVSFYNNEISEKSEIFDDQFSVERPDGSNFTLKIRSTKLEDSAMYFCASSLGQANSPLHFGNGTRLTVT.

The CDR3 region has the DNA TGTGCCAGCAGTCGGACAGGGGGCGCGTCTGGTGTGAATTCACCCCTCCACTTT. Translated, it gives CASSRTGGASGVNSPLHF. V usage is TRBV5-4 and J usage is TRBJ1-6; 11 bases map to TRBD1. The germline V gene has CDR1 SGHNT and CDR2 YYREEE (reference sequence). The CDR3 spans 18 residues. The trim removed 5 bases at V and 7 bases at J, leaving 14 bases unmatched.

This clonotype turned up a few times. The chain links TRBV20-1 to TRBJ1-1; 8 bases align to TRBD1. Unmatched junction bases numbered 6, after V lost 3 bases and J lost 3 bases. CDR1 and CDR2 from the germline V gene are DFQATT and SNEGSKA (reference sequence). The CDR3 loop spans 14 amino acids. CDR3 sequence: CSARRTGTYTEAFF. The CDR3 nucleotides are TGCAGTGCTAGGAGGACAGGGACGTACACTGAAGCTTTCTTT.

This clonotype has only one observation. The chain has TRBV29-1 and TRBJ1-1, with unresolved D. The germline CDR1 and CDR2 sequences are SQVTM and ANQGSEA. The CDR3 extends over 12 amino acids. V was shortened by 4 bases and J by 1 base, with 7 bases between the two germline ends. Here the CDR3 reads CSVGIANTEAFF. The CDR3 DNA sequence: TGCAGCGTTGGGATTGCGAACACTGAAGCTTTCTTT. Full variable domain (rest looked up from reference TRBV29-1 and TRBJ1-1): SAVISQKPSRDICQRGTSLTIQCQVDSQVTMMFWYRQQPGQSLTLIATANQGSEATYESGFVIDKFPISRPNLTFSTLTVSNMSPEDSSIYLCSVGIANTEAFFGQGTRLTVV.